Included here is one TCR beta chain sequence, with context. In its sample, this clonotype was seen many times. Its binding antigen is unknown. Base qualities are not provided; no much larger clone lies one nucleotide away. The receptor library was made with RT-PCR. Sequencing was performed on an Illumina HiSeq 2500. Using fastp trimming at Q25 and MiXCR clonotype assembly, TCRdb reanalyzed the public sequencing data and kept in-frame beta chains. Identical CDR3 proteins give one entry, which carries the most common genes and DNA. The table for this sample lists some 200,000 distinct CDR3 sequences; about an eighth of them were counted only once. About 29% of the sample rests with the top ten. The CDR3 runs 13 residues from the cysteine to the phenylalanine. The only DNA kept is the CDR3, 39 bases in frame from the first base. V drops 5 bases and J drops 3 bases, leaving 8 bases in between. Taken from the germline V gene (reference sequence), the CDR1 and CDR2 loops are SEHNR and FQNEAQ.

This specimen belongs to a study of response to subunit inactivated influenza vaccine (dated by TCRdb to 2016 to 2019). Looking at the study overall: Deep quantitative T cell receptor repertoire profiling was used in the study to track responses to a trivalent subunit inactivated influenza vaccine.

Overall study results and their limits: The authors suggested that each seasonal influenza vaccination may recruit only a limited number of new T cells.

These data also formed part of another study, on T cells expressing NK-cell markers. The second study's authors report: TCR beta cDNA libraries were made by 5'RACE template switching that added a universal primer site and unique molecular identifiers. In sorted CD3+CD56+NKG2C+, CD3+CD56+NKG2C- and CD3+CD56-NKG2C+ T-cell subsets from 7 or 8 donors, TCR beta-chain repertoires were profiled. Of the eight sequenced donors, seven were found to be HCMV-seropositive and one was found to be HCMV-seronegative. To restrict sorting to alphabetaTCR-expressing T cells, an anti-gammadeltaTCR antibody was added in several experiments. In over 5 donors, the dominant CD3+CD56+NKG2C+ clonotypes were among the top 10 CD8+ clonotypes and accounted for about 1.0-7.5% of CD8+ T cells. Those dominant clonotypes were again the most abundant among CD3+CD56-NKG2C+ cells in a handful of donors, at roughly 25-60.1%. It remained unclear whether the expanded NKG2C-expressing T cell clones were specific for HCMV antigens. Randomly selected healthy volunteers, three men and five women, were used as the eight sequenced donors. HCMV serostatus was determined by detecting HCMV-specific IgG in serum with a commercial ELISA kit. Peripheral blood mononuclear cells were isolated from blood by Ficoll density gradient centrifugation. Using Miltenyi isolation kits, CD4+ and CD8+ T cells were isolated from PBMC through magnetic immunoseparation. Priming for cDNA synthesis came from the TCR beta constant segment, and two successive PCR amplification steps followed. Sequencing of the libraries produced 2 x 150 bp reads on Illumina HiSeq 2000/2500, MiSeq or NextSeq. MIGEC was used to demultiplex reads and group reads by UMI, and MiTCR was used to assemble and quantify clonotypes. To exclude erroneous sequences, only TCR cDNA sequences supported by at least two reads were retained. The tcR package was used for downstream repertoire analysis, and clonotypes were matched between fractions using CDR3 nucleotide sequence together with V segment. Antigen specificity was annotated against VDJdb with VDJmatch, allowing one amino acid substitution in CDR3.

The chain couples TRBV7-9 to TRBJ2-1, with no D gene named confidently. This receptor was obtained from a man between 50 and 59 years old who received an inactivated influenza vaccine. Donor details come from another sample of the same person, matched by shared clones. Source: CD8+ T cells sorted from PBMCs, taken 11 to 12 days after vaccination. Here the CDR3 is given as CASSPLYYNEQFF. The nucleotide sequence is given as TGTGCCAGCAGCCCGTTATACTACAATGAGCAGTTCTTC.